These T cell receptor beta chains were read from a single sample in a study of blood T cell repertoires in COVID-19. Some clones are missing from TCRdb's copy, which holds only in-frame ones; the method was immunoSEQ multiplex PCR. The sample contains roughly 130,000 clones, 70% to 85% of which appear only once. Material for sequencing was peripheral blood. The receptors originated from a woman in her fifties or sixties with acute or convalescent COVID-19. The CDR3 runs from the conserved cysteine through the conserved F or W. Each record gives: D gene, clone size, V gene, J gene, CDR3 DNA, CDR3 protein. D genes are given only for firm matches. Some rows mark clone size as missing; the rest say once, few, many or name a class of expanded clone.

NA	once	TRBV5-1	TRBJ1-1	TGCGCCAGCAGCCTTCGGGCAGGGGCGGGCACTGAAGCTTTCTTT	CASSLRAGAGTEAFF
NA	NA	TRBV18	TRBJ2-2	TGTGCCAGCTCACTCTTCAGGGATTCCACCGGGGAGCTGTTTTTT	CASSLFRDSTGELFF
NA	NA	TRBV19	TRBJ2-7	TGTGCCAGTAGCCCCGGGTGGGGGGGCTCGGACGAGCAGTACTTC	CASSPGWGGSDEQYF
NA	NA	TRBV19	TRBJ2-1	TGTGCCAGTATTCTAGACCTCCTCAATGAGCAGTTCTTC	CASILDLLNEQFF
NA	NA	TRBV9	TRBJ1-5	TGTGCCAGCACCTCAGGGGAGGGGCGCAATCAGCCCCAGCATTTT	CASTSGEGRNQPQHF
TRBD1	NA	TRBV9	TRBJ2-4	TGTGCCAGCAGCGTCGGACAGGGGAACATTCAGTACTTC	CASSVGQGNIQYF
NA	NA	TRBV7-8	TRBJ1-3	TGTGCCAGCAGCTTGGGCCGGGAGGGAAACACCATATATTTT	CASSLGREGNTIYF
TRBD1	NA	TRBV5-1	TRBJ1-2	TGCGCCAGCAGCTTGGGGGACAGTCGTAACTATGGCTACACCTTC	CASSLGDSRNYGYTF
TRBD1	many	TRBV19	TRBJ1-3	TGTGCCAGTAGTTCCGACAGGGCAATCGGAAACACCATATATTTT	CASSSDRAIGNTIYF
NA	NA	TRBV2	TRBJ1-2	TGTGCCAGCAGTGTATCGGCAGGGGTAGGCTATGGCTACACCTTC	CASSVSAGVGYGYTF
NA	NA	TRBV12-3/TRBV12-4	TRBJ1-1	TGTGCCAGCAGACCTTCGGGGGGCACTGAAGCTTTCTTT	CASRPSGGTEAFF
NA	NA	TRBV19	TRBJ1-2	TGTGCCAGTAGTATCATCGGGGTCCAAAACTATGGCTACACCTTC	CASSIIGVQNYGYTF
TRBD1	NA	TRBV18	TRBJ1-6	TGTGCCAGCTCACCGGGACAGGGACCCCTCCACTTT	CASSPGQGPLHF
TRBD1	NA	TRBV2	TRBJ1-2	TGTGCCAGCAGTGACGGACAGGGGGGCTATGGCTACACCTTC	CASSDGQGGYGYTF
NA	NA	TRBV5-1	TRBJ1-4	TGCGCCAGCGGACTAAACCCAGACACAACTAATGAAAAACTGTTTTTT	CASGLNPDTTNEKLFF
NA	NA	TRBV9	TRBJ1-3	TGTGCCAGCAGCGCCAACTCACCCTTCTCTGGAAACACCATATATTTT	CASSANSPFSGNTIYF
TRBD1	few	TRBV10-1	TRBJ1-2	TGCGCCAGCAAGGACAGGGGTTCCGATGGCTACACCTTC	CASKDRGSDGYTF
TRBD1	NA	TRBV7-6	TRBJ2-2	TGTGCCAGCAGCTTAGGACAGGGGCGGCTGGGAGACACCGGGGAGCTGTTTTTT	CASSLGQGRLGDTGELFF
NA	NA	TRBV7-2	TRBJ2-5	TGTGCCAGCAGCTTTGGGCCGGGCGGGGACGGGGAGACCCAGTACTTC	CASSFGPGGDGETQYF
TRBD1	NA	TRBV7-8	TRBJ1-1	TGTGCCAGCAGCCAGATCCAGGGGGCGTCCACTGAAGCTTTCTTT	CASSQIQGASTEAFF
NA	NA	TRBV5-1	TRBJ1-3	TGCGCCAGCAGCTTGGAGGGGATCGCCTCTGGAAACACCATATATTTT	CASSLEGIASGNTIYF
TRBD2	few	TRBV24-1	TRBJ2-1	TGTGCCACCAGTGAGGGGACTAGCGGGGAGCAGTTCTTC	CATSEGTSGEQFF
NA	NA	TRBV6-1	TRBJ1-2	TGTGCCAGCAGTGACAAGGGGAACTATGGCTACACCTTC	CASSDKGNYGYTF
TRBD1	NA	TRBV10-2	TRBJ1-6	TGCGCCAGCAGTGGGGACAGTTTTCTTTCACCCCTCCACTTT	CASSGDSFLSPLHF
NA	NA	TRBV9	TRBJ1-6	TGTGCCAGCAGCGTAGACGACTTTTTATCACCCCTCCACTTT	CASSVDDFLSPLHF
NA	NA	TRBV10-1	TRBJ1-1	TGCGCCAGCAGTGAGAGCCTTAGGGAGGACACTGAAGCTTTCTTT	CASSESLREDTEAFF
NA	NA	TRBV7-6	TRBJ2-1	TGTGCCAGCAGCTCTACAGGGAGTTCCTACAATGAGCAGTTCTTC	CASSSTGSSYNEQFF
NA	NA	TRBV30	TRBJ1-4	TGTGCCTGGAGCGGGAACAATGTTAATGAAAAACTGTTTTTT	CAWSGNNVNEKLFF
TRBD1	NA	TRBV5-4	TRBJ1-1	TGTGCCAGCGGGGGACAGACGAACACTGAAGCTTTCTTT	CASGGQTNTEAFF
NA	once	TRBV29-1	TRBJ1-1	TGCAGCGTTGTACCAGGCTCGACTGAAGCTTTCTTT	CSVVPGSTEAFF
TRBD2	NA	TRBV20-1	TRBJ2-3	TGCAGTGCTAGTTCCGGGGGGGCGGCAGATACGCAGTATTTT	CSASSGGAADTQYF
NA	NA	TRBV18	TRBJ2-2	TGTGCCAGCTCACCCCAGGGAACCGGGGAGCTGTTTTTT	CASSPQGTGELFF
NA	NA	TRBV19	TRBJ1-1	TGTGCCAGTAGTAGACGGGACATGAACACTGAAGCTTTCTTT	CASSRRDMNTEAFF
NA	few	TRBV6-5	TRBJ2-7	TGTGCCAGCAAACGGACTGACTCCTACGAGCAGTACTTC	CASKRTDSYEQYF
NA	NA	TRBV7-3	TRBJ1-2	TGTGCCAGCAGCTTAACGGGCCAGGGCAACTATGGCTACACCTTC	CASSLTGQGNYGYTF
NA	NA	TRBV18	TRBJ1-1	TGTGCCAGCTCACCACCGGGGAGGGCTGAAGCTTTCTTT	CASSPPGRAEAFF
NA	NA	TRBV20-1	TRBJ1-1	TGCAGTGCTAGTGACCCAGACACTGAAGCTTTCTTT	CSASDPDTEAFF
NA	NA	TRBV30	TRBJ1-1	TGTGCCTGGAGTTCGAACCGGGGGGACACTGAAGCTTTCTTT	CAWSSNRGDTEAFF
TRBD2	NA	TRBV5-1	TRBJ2-1	TGCGCCAAAACACTAGCGGGGGGGCAAGCGTCCTACAATGAGCAGTTCTTC	CAKTLAGGQASYNEQFF
TRBD1	NA	TRBV7-2	TRBJ1-2	TGTGCCAGCAGCTTAGGACCGGGACAGGGCTATGGCTACACCTTC	CASSLGPGQGYGYTF
NA	NA	TRBV9	TRBJ1-3	TGTGCCAGCAGCCCCCTCGGGGGCTCTGGAAACACCATATATTTT	CASSPLGGSGNTIYF
TRBD1	once	TRBV2	TRBJ1-4	TGTGCCAGCAGACGACAGGGTAGCGATGAAAAACTGTTTTTT	CASRRQGSDEKLFF
NA	NA	TRBV6-5	TRBJ1-2	TGTGCCAGCAGTCGGGCTCACCGGCGGGACGGCTACACCTTC	CASSRAHRRDGYTF
NA	NA	TRBV19	TRBJ1-1	TGTGCCAGTAGTGTACTCAAGAACACTGAAGCTTTCTTT	CASSVLKNTEAFF
NA	NA	TRBV19	TRBJ2-7	TGTGCCAGTAGGCCAACAGGTCCGGCAGGCTACGAGCAGTACTTC	CASRPTGPAGYEQYF
NA	NA	TRBV5-8	TRBJ1-4	TGTGCCAGCAGCTTATCACGGTTTAATGAAAAACTGTTTTTT	CASSLSRFNEKLFF
NA	NA	TRBV11-2	TRBJ2-3	TGTGCCAGCAGCGCGATGAGGGCCCCGACAGATACGCAGTATTTT	CASSAMRAPTDTQYF
TRBD1	NA	TRBV6-5	TRBJ2-7	TGTGCCAGCAGCCGCTCGGGACAGGGCCCCGAGCAGTACTTC	CASSRSGQGPEQYF
NA	few	TRBV5-4	TRBJ1-2	TGTGCCAGCAGCTCTGGGGGAGGGAAGGGTTATGGCTACACCTTC	CASSSGGGKGYGYTF